What follows is one T cell receptor (beta chain) and its context. The repertoire was sequenced with immunoSEQ multiplex PCR; TCRdb's copy has only in-frame clones and lacks some. The sample lists approximately 290,000 clones, approximately 85% occurring once. These data belong to a study of blood T cell repertoires in COVID-19. Study-wide context: Both acute and convalescent COVID-19 samples were obtained from the United States, Italy and Spain. Nucleic acid was either cDNA or gDNA, and it came from T cells, B-cell-depleted T cells, or PBMCs.

Germline CDR1 is DFQATT and CDR2 is SNEGSKA (reference sequence). Trimming removed 3 bases from V and 0 bases from J, with 9 bases in between. The CDR3 consists of 14 residues. Seattle cases were enrolled at active infection and followed longitudinally. Sequencing was done on a sample of peripheral blood. This receptor was taken from a human donor with COVID-19, enrolled during active disease. The donor label of this sample is uncertain. J is TRBJ2-4 and V is TRBV20-1, with TRBD1 as a possible D gene (6 bases). Here the CDR3 DNA reads TGCAGTGCTAGTAGGGGACAAGCCAAAAACATTCAGTACTTC. Translation gives CSASRGQAKNIQYF.